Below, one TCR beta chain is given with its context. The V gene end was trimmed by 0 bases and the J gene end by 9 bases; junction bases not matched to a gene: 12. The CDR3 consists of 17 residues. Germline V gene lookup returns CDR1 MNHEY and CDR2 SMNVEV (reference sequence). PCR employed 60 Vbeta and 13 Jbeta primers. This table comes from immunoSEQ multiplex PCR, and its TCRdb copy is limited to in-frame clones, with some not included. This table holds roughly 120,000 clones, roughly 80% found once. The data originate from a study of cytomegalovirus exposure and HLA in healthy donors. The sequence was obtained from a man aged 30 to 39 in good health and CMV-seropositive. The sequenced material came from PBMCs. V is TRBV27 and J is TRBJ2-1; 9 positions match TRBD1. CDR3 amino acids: CASSLSTWDRENGEQFF. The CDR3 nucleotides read TGTGCCAGCAGTTTATCGACGTGGGACAGGGAAAACGGTGAGCAGTTCTTC.